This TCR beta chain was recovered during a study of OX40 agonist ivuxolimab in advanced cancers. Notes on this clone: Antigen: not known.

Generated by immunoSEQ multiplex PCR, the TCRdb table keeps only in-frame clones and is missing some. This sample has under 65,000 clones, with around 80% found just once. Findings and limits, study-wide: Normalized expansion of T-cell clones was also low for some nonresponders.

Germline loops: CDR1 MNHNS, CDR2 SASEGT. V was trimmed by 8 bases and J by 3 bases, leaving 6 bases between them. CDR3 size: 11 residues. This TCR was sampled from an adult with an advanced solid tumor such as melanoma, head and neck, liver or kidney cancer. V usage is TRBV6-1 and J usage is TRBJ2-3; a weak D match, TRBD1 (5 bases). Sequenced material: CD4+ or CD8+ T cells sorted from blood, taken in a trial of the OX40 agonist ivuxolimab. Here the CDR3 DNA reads TGTGCCAGCGGACATACAGATACGCAGTATTTT. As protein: CASGHTDTQYF.